The 30 T cell receptor beta chains below come from one sample, sequenced in a study of cytomegalovirus exposure and HLA in healthy donors. The table came from immunoSEQ multiplex PCR; TCRdb's copy has only in-frame clones and leaves some out. The sample lists around 120,000 clones, approximately 88% occurring once. Sequences were obtained from PBMCs. Receptor source: a young woman in good health and CMV-seropositive.

The V gene is TRBV2, the J gene TRBJ1-5; the D gene is possibly TRBD1 (5 bases). The CDR3 spans 14 residues. Germline lookup yields CDR1 SNHLY and CDR2 FYNNEI. Between the trimmed V and J ends, which lost 5 bases and 0 bases, there was a span of 8 bases. In nucleotides, the CDR3 is TGTGCCAGCAGTTGGGGCATTAGCAATCAGCCCCAGCATTTT. Translating it yields CASSWGISNQPQHF.

CDR3 bases: TGCGCCAGCAGCCAGACAGGGTTTAGCTACGAGCAGTACTTC. Protein: CASSQTGFSYEQYF. V usage is TRBV5-1 and J usage is TRBJ2-7; the match to TRBD1 covers 7 bases. This CDR3 is built from 14 residues. V lost 4 bases, J lost 3 bases, and 7 bases stayed unmatched. Germline V lookup: CDR1 SGHRS, CDR2 YFSETQ.

This clone was detected once. This chain links TRBV19 with TRBJ1-2; TRBD1 matches at 7 bases. J was trimmed by 8 bases and V by 5 bases; bases with no gene match: 11. CDR3 length equals 14 residues. CDR1 LNHDA and CDR2 SQIVND come from the germline V gene (reference sequence). CDR3 DNA sequence: TGTGCCAGTAGTGACTACAGGGGATTTGGAGGCTACACCTTC. Encoded protein: CASSDYRGFGGYTF.

The chain couples TRBV30 to TRBJ1-5; D gene uncertain. The CDR3 contains 13 residues. Germline CDR1 is GTSNPN and CDR2 is SVGIG (reference sequence). Trimming took 2 bases from V and 3 from J, leaving 8 bases between them. The CDR3 DNA is TGTGCCTGGAGTAAGACTCTCAATCAGCCCCAGCATTTT. As protein: CAWSKTLNQPQHF. The variable domain in full, with the rest retrieved from reference TRBV30 and TRBJ1-5, is SQTIHQWPATLVQPVGSPLSLECTVEGTSNPNLYWYRQAAGRGLQLLFYSVGIGQISSEVPQNLSASRPQDRQFILSSKKLLLSDSGFYLCAWSKTLNQPQHFGDGTRLSIL.

This clone is a singleton in its sample. The chain combines TRBV29-1 with TRBJ2-1, with 8 nucleotides matching TRBD1. Per germline, CDR1 SQVTM and CDR2 ANQGSEA. CDR3 length equals 13 residues. Germline trimming cut 5 bases from V and 7 bases from J; bases unmatched to any gene: 7. DNA of the CDR3: TGCAGCGTTTGCAGGGGGCTATGGAATGAGCAGTTCTTC. It encodes CSVCRGLWNEQFF.

This clone has only a few counts. The chain combines TRBV4-2 with TRBJ1-2; the D is unclear. In germline, CDR1 is LGHNA, CDR2 YNFKEQ. With 0 bases removed from V and 7 bases from J, the gap between germline ends came to 15 bases. CDR3 length: 15 amino acids. The CDR3 region is CASSQDTVIAGGYTF. The CDR3 bases are TGTGCCAGCAGCCAAGATACGGTAATTGCGGGTGGCTACACCTTC.

J is TRBJ1-2 and V is TRBV19, with D tentatively TRBD1 (6 bases). CDR3 length equals 15 residues. V lost 5 bases to trimming and J lost 3 bases, with 16 bases between them. Germline CDR1 is LNHDA and CDR2 is SQIVND (reference sequence). This CDR3 reads CASSPRTTGYYGYTF. CDR3 nucleotide sequence: TGTGCCAGTAGTCCCCGAACGACAGGATACTATGGCTACACCTTC.

This chain uses TRBV27 with TRBJ2-7; TRBD2 matches at 12 bases. V was pared by 5 bases and J by 5 bases, with 7 bases of the junction left unmatched. In germline, CDR1 is MNHEY, CDR2 SMNVEV (reference sequence). CDR3 size: 15 residues. The CDR3 DNA is TGTGCCAGCAGTCTCTTGACTAGCGGGAGCGACGAGCAGTACTTC. Amino acid sequence: CASSLLTSGSDEQYF.

The rearrangement joins TRBV5-6 to TRBJ2-7, with D perhaps matching TRBD1 (6 bases). The CDR3 extends over 13 amino acids. V lost 4 bases and J 3 bases, leaving 11 bases between the germline ends. The germline V gene has CDR1 SGHDT and CDR2 YYEEEE. DNA of the CDR3: TGTGCCAGCAGCCGGGACACCGTCTACGAGCAGTACTTC. It yields the protein CASSRDTVYEQYF.

V gene TRBV7-3 combines with J gene TRBJ2-3; the match to TRBD2 covers 11 bases. This CDR3 region has 20 residues. Per the germline V gene, CDR1 is SGHTA and CDR2 is FQGTGA. The V segment lost 5 bases and the J segment 4 bases; nucleotides outside the gene matches: 20. CDR3 sequence: CASSPSTIRSSGGASDTQYF. Written as DNA, the CDR3 is TGTGCCAGCAGCCCCTCGACTATAAGAAGTAGCGGGGGGGCATCAGATACGCAGTATTTT.

This clone occurred a few times. The V gene is TRBV30, the J gene TRBJ1-5, with TRBD1 as a possible D gene (6 bases). The CDR3 consists of 12 residues. With 4 bases removed from V and 7 bases from J, the gap between germline ends came to 11 bases. Germline-derived CDR1 and CDR2 are GTSNPN and SVGIG (reference sequence). The CDR3 nucleotides read TGTGCCTGGAACAGGGCCCAACAGCCCCAGCATTTT. It yields the protein CAWNRAQQPQHF. The variable domain in full, completed from reference TRBV30 and TRBJ1-5, reads SQTIHQWPATLVQPVGSPLSLECTVEGTSNPNLYWYRQAAGRGLQLLFYSVGIGQISSEVPQNLSASRPQDRQFILSSKKLLLSDSGFYLCAWNRAQQPQHFGDGTRLSIL.

The chain links TRBV27 to TRBJ1-2, with 8 bases fitting TRBD1. Germline values: CDR1 MNHEY, CDR2 SMNVEV (reference sequence). V gave up 3 bases and J gave up 4 bases; unmatched junction bases: 10. The CDR3 contains 16 residues. Here the CDR3 DNA reads TGTGCCAGCAGTTTGAACGGACAGGGAAAAACCTATGGCTACACCTTC. Its translation: CASSLNGQGKTYGYTF.

Concerning this clone: The same CDR3 can be traced to other DNA sequences in this sample. The rearrangement joins TRBV15 to TRBJ2-1; TRBD2 might be the D (5 bases). Germline V gives CDR1 LNHNV, CDR2 YYDKDF (reference sequence). The length of the CDR3 is 15 residues. Trimming shortened V by 1 base and J by 1 base, and 8 bases separated the two germline ends. CDR3 bases: TGTGCCACCAGCAGAGGCAGCGGTTCCTACAATGAGCAGTTCTTC. Amino acid sequence: CATSRGSGSYNEQFF.

V gene TRBV6-6 combines with J gene TRBJ1-2; tentative D call: TRBD1 (5 bases). The germline V gene encodes CDR1 MNHNY and CDR2 SVGAGI (reference sequence). V lost 0 bases to trimming and J lost 2 bases, with 7 bases between them. CDR3 length equals 14 residues. The CDR3 nucleotides read TGTGCCAGCAGTTACTCAAGGGGAAACTATGGCTACACCTTC. Translated, it gives CASSYSRGNYGYTF.

The chain combines TRBV23-1 with TRBJ2-6; D remains unclear. TRBV23-1 is an ORF, and what it does is uncertain. This CDR3 region has 16 residues. Trimming cost V 4 bases and J 2 bases, with 12 bases left between them. DNA for the CDR3: TGCGCCAGCAGTCGACCTGCAGGTCCTGGGGCCAACGTCCTGACTTTC. Protein product: CASSRPAGPGANVLTF.

The chain employs TRBV18 and TRBJ1-4; D gene ambiguous. This CDR3 contains 15 residues. Per the germline V gene, CDR1 is KGHSH and CDR2 is LQKENI. The germline V and J ends were trimmed by 6 bases and 0 bases, with 11 bases remaining between them. In DNA form, the CDR3 reads TGTGCCAGCTCTCGACACGTTGCAACTAATGAAAAACTGTTTTTT. This codes for CASSRHVATNEKLFF.

The V gene is TRBV6-1, the J gene TRBJ1-5; D might be TRBD1 (5 bases). The CDR3 has 15 amino acids. Germline lookup yields CDR1 MNHNS and CDR2 SASEGT. V was cut by 3 bases and J by 5 bases, with 14 bases left in between. The CDR3 region has the DNA TGTGCCAGCAGTGACTTTGGAGGGGAATATCAGCCCCAGCATTTT. This sequence encodes CASSDFGGEYQPQHF.

V gene TRBV27 combines with J gene TRBJ2-5, with TRBD1 matching 8 bases. Germline V gene lookup returns CDR1 MNHEY and CDR2 SMNVEV (reference sequence). With 6 bases clipped from V and 4 bases from J, the junction kept 7 bases outside the gene matches. The CDR3 is 14 amino acids. CDR3 nucleotides: TGTGCCAGCAGCCTTGACAGGGGATCAGAGACCCAGTACTTC. It encodes CASSLDRGSETQYF.

V gene TRBV18 combines with J gene TRBJ2-3; D perhaps matches TRBD1 (6 bases). Germline assignment: CDR1 KGHSH and CDR2 LQKENI. V was clipped by 4 bases and J by 4 bases, with 9 bases between them. This CDR3 has 13 amino acids. CDR3 loop: CASSRTGPDTQYF. The CDR3 nucleotides read TGTGCCAGCTCACGCACAGGGCCAGATACGCAGTATTTT.

This sequence joins TRBV9 and TRBJ2-1; 11 positions match TRBD1. This CDR3 contains 15 residues. Germline V CDR1 and CDR2: SGDLS, YYNGEE. Trimming removed 3 bases from V and 5 bases from J; junction bases left unmatched: 4. This CDR3 reads CASSAGTGGNNEQFF. The CDR3 nucleotides read TGTGCCAGCAGCGCCGGGACAGGGGGGAACAATGAGCAGTTCTTC.

The gene calls are TRBV7-6 and TRBJ1-4; D is ambiguous. Germline V CDR1 and CDR2: SGHVS, FNYEAQ. CDR3 length: 15 residues. With 5 bases removed from V and 0 bases from J, the gap between germline ends came to 10 bases. CDR3 protein: CASSASDATNEKLFF. For the CDR3, the DNA is TGTGCCAGCAGCGCGTCCGATGCAACTAATGAAAAACTGTTTTTT.

The chain recombines TRBV4-1 with TRBJ2-7; the match to TRBD1 covers 9 bases. From germline, CDR1 is MGHRA and CDR2 YSYEKL. This CDR3 has 15 amino acids. The trim removed 1 base at V and 2 bases at J, leaving 3 bases unmatched. The CDR3 sequence: CASSQGDRDTYEQYF. As DNA, the CDR3 is TGCGCCAGCAGCCAAGGGGACAGGGATACCTACGAGCAGTACTTC.

V gene TRBV7-9 combines with J gene TRBJ1-3; no clear D gene. The CDR3 is 15 residues long. CDR1 and CDR2 (germline): SEHNR, FQNEAQ (reference sequence). Trimming stripped 3 bases from V and 8 bases from J, with 17 bases between. The chain's CDR3 is CASSFHTVRGYTIYF. CDR3 in DNA: TGTGCCAGCAGCTTTCACACGGTCCGAGGGTACACCATATATTTT.

The chain uses TRBV5-8 and TRBJ2-1; 9 bases align to TRBD2. Per the germline V gene, CDR1 is SGHTS and CDR2 is YDEGEE. This CDR3 has 16 amino acids. V shed 4 bases, J shed 3 bases, and the junction held 8 bases outside the gene matches. CDR3 loop: CASSPGVAGVYNEQFF. CDR3 sequence (DNA): TGTGCCAGCAGCCCCGGGGTAGCGGGGGTCTACAATGAGCAGTTCTTC.

The V and J genes are TRBV7-2 and TRBJ2-5; maybe TRBD2 (6 bases). Germline V gene data show CDR1 as SGHTA and CDR2 as FQGNSA. The length of the CDR3 is 19 residues. V shed 0 bases and J shed 2 bases, with 22 bases lying between them. CDR3 residues: CASSLAMTQQGTSQETQYF. Here the CDR3 DNA reads TGTGCCAGCAGCTTAGCCATGACACAGCAAGGGACTTCACAAGAGACCCAGTACTTC.

The V and J genes are TRBV29-1 and TRBJ2-7, with D possibly matching TRBD1 (5 bases). The CDR3 sequence is 13 residues long. Trimming shortened V by 1 base and J by 6 bases, and 13 bases separated the two germline ends. The germline V gene encodes CDR1 SQVTM and CDR2 ANQGSEA. The CDR3, as DNA: TGCAGCGTTGAAGGAATCAGGGCTGGCGAGCAGTACTTC. It is translated as CSVEGIRAGEQYF.

This chain uses TRBV11-3 with TRBJ2-6, with D unclear. This CDR3 has 15 amino acids. The germline V gene has CDR1 SGHNT and CDR2 YENEEA. V was cut by 5 bases and J by 1 base, with 9 bases left in between. CDR3 sequence: CASSRGGSGANVLTF. The DNA of the CDR3 is TGTGCCAGCAGCCGCGGTGGGTCTGGGGCCAACGTCCTGACTTTC.

CDR3 region: CATSSLSELDSYEQYF. CDR3 in DNA: TGTGCCACCAGCAGCCTCTCTGAGCTAGACTCCTACGAGCAGTACTTC. V gene TRBV15 combines with J gene TRBJ2-7, with unresolved D. Germline V gene lookup returns CDR1 LNHNV and CDR2 YYDKDF (reference sequence). The CDR3 sequence is 16 residues long. V was cut by 3 bases and J by 0 bases, with 15 bases left in between.

The rearrangement links TRBV11-3 to TRBJ1-4; possibly TRBD1 for D (5 bases). Looked up from germline, CDR1 is SGHNT and CDR2 is YENEEA. V gave up 5 bases and J gave up 0 bases, with 10 bases separating them. This CDR3 is 15 amino acids long. CDR3 protein: CASSRGGATNEKLFF. CDR3 in DNA: TGTGCCAGCAGCCGGGGAGGGGCAACTAATGAAAAACTGTTTTTT.

This rearrangement joins TRBV4-1 to TRBJ1-5; 12 bases match TRBD1. V was pared by 2 bases and J by 3 bases, with 14 bases of the junction left unmatched. The CDR3 length is 20 residues. The germline gives CDR1 MGHRA, CDR2 YSYEKL. The CDR3 DNA sequence: TGCGCCAGCAGCCAAAGGGGCGACTCCGGGACAGGGGGCCTCAATCAGCCCCAGCATTTT. Encoded protein: CASSQRGDSGTGGLNQPQHF.